The following is a T cell receptor beta chain sequence with its context. The antigen this receptor binds is unknown. No much larger clone exists at a distance of one base, and base qualities are not known. The data were taken from a study of OX40 agonist ivuxolimab in advanced cancers. Regarding the research as a whole: Ivuxolimab was a fully human IgG2 agonistic monoclonal antibody targeting the costimulatory receptor OX40 (CD134). The point of sequencing TCRbeta in the periphery was to test whether ivuxolimab changed TCR sequence diversity and drove clonal T-cell expansion. Prior anti-PD-1, anti-PD-L1 or anti-CTLA-4 therapy was permitted, and checkpoint inhibitors had been received by 40% to 50% of dose-escalation patients. Among the 50 to 55 dose-escalation patients, 19 had hepatocellular carcinoma, approximately 15 melanoma, 9 renal cell carcinoma and 9 head and neck cancer. Partial responses occurred in three dose-escalation patients: two with cutaneous melanoma and one with hepatocellular carcinoma. The paper reports the monotherapy dose-escalation portion (N = 52 patients) of the phase I ivuxolimab trial. In the dose-escalation cohort, 82.7% of patients were male, and the mean age was approximately 60 years, with a range of about 23 to 85. Intravenous ivuxolimab was administered to patients every 2 weeks at six dose levels: 0.01, 0.1, 0.3, 1.5, 3 and 10 mg/kg.

Between the V and J ends, shortened by 0 bases and 5 bases respectively, the junction contains 11 bases. The germline V gene (reference sequence) sets CDR1 to GTSNPN and CDR2 to SVGIG. Spanning cysteine to phenylalanine, the CDR3 consists of 14 amino acids. CDR3 DNA is the only sequence kept; it has 42 bases, read in frame from the first base. Beyond this particular receptor, the publication reports: In partial responders in the 0.1-3.0 mg/kg groups, normalized peripheral clonal expansion was found to be among the lowest, especially among CD8+ T cells. After ivuxolimab, CD8+ T cells had more expanded clones than CD4+ T cells on average. Clonal expansion of both CD4+ and CD8+ blood T cells was observed from baseline to week 6 at doses 0.1 to 3.0 mg/kg. Low levels of normalized T-cell clonal expansion were also seen in some patients who did not respond. The antigen specificity of the clonally expanded peripheral T cells was not determined.

The trial excluded patients who had a history of autoimmune disease or who were on systemic immunosuppression. Peripheral blood for TCR sequencing was drawn from every dose cohort at baseline, at cycle 4 day 1 and at cycle 7 day 1. The samples were taken from a phase I, first-in-human, multicenter, open-label dose-escalation trial of ivuxolimab. Adults with locally advanced or metastatic head and neck squamous cell, hepatocellular, melanoma or renal cell carcinoma were enrolled in the trial. Before TCR sequencing, CD4+ T cells and CD8+ T cells were sorted from peripheral blood as separate populations. To sequence the TCRbeta CDR3 region, genomic DNA was isolated from the sorted cells. TCRbeta CDR3 regions were sequenced using the immunoSEQ Assay. The immuneACCESS repertoire file appears here via TCRdb, limited to in-frame rearrangements. These files lack a portion of the clones; in checked studies, under half of the deficit traces to unresolved V genes, and the cause of the others is not known. The sample includes 89,000 or so clones, with roughly nine tenths observed a single time. 8.4% of the sample belongs to the ten largest clones.

The chain joins TRBV30 to TRBJ2-1; the D gene is possibly TRBD2, with 7 bases matching. The sequencing used CD4+ or CD8+ T cells sorted from blood, collected in a trial of the OX40 agonist ivuxolimab. This clonotype was obtained from an adult with an advanced solid tumor such as melanoma, head and neck, liver or kidney cancer. The DNA sequence reads TGTGCCTGGAGTGTAGGGGGGGTTAACAATGAGCAGTTCTTC. This yields the protein CAWSVGGVNNEQFF.